A selection of T cell receptor beta chains follows, all from one sample in a study of cytomegalovirus exposure and HLA in healthy donors. Measured with immunoSEQ multiplex PCR; TCRdb has only the in-frame clones, and not every one. The table records around 170,000 clones, 80% to 85% of them present only once. The sample taken for sequencing was PBMCs. The receptors stem from a man in his forties in good health and CMV-seropositive. The CDR3 runs from the conserved cysteine through the conserved F or W. Each record gives: V gene, J gene, clone size, D gene, CDR3 protein, CDR3 DNA. D genes are given only for firm matches. Clone size is shown for a subset of rows, as once, few, many or a class of expanded clone.

TRBV19,TRBJ1-1,NA,TRBD1,CASQGQGGTEAFF,TGTGCCAGTCAGGGGCAGGGGGGCACTGAAGCTTTCTTT
TRBV28,TRBJ2-2,NA,NA,CASSFDRGAITGELFF,TGTGCCAGCAGTTTTGATCGGGGGGCCATCACCGGGGAGCTGTTTTTT
TRBV28,TRBJ1-3,NA,NA,CASSLSPASSGNTIYF,TGTGCCAGCAGTTTAAGCCCCGCGAGCTCTGGAAACACCATATATTTT
TRBV18,TRBJ1-3,once,NA,CASSPPRGPSGNTIYF,TGTGCCAGCTCACCACCGCGGGGTCCCTCTGGAAACACCATATATTTT
TRBV30,TRBJ2-7,NA,NA,CAWTPGGRKSSYEQYF,TGTGCCTGGACCCCAGGGGGGCGAAAGAGCTCCTACGAGCAGTACTTC
TRBV5-1,TRBJ2-5,once,TRBD2,CASLAEETQYF,TGCGCCAGCCTAGCGGAAGAGACCCAGTACTTC
TRBV19,TRBJ2-1,NA,NA,CASSIPPNNEQFF,TGTGCCAGTAGTATCCCCCCAAACAATGAGCAGTTCTTC
TRBV5-1,TRBJ2-7,NA,TRBD1,CASSSSTGGMYEQYF,TGCGCCAGCAGCTCCTCAACAGGGGGCATGTACGAGCAGTACTTC
TRBV5-5,TRBJ2-2,NA,NA,CASSLYALNTGELFF,TGTGCCAGCAGCTTGTACGCGCTGAACACCGGGGAGCTGTTTTTT
TRBV10-1,TRBJ2-7,NA,NA,CASSVLTGFSSYEQYF,TGCGCCAGCAGTGTCCTTACAGGATTTAGCTCCTACGAGCAGTACTTC
TRBV5-3,TRBJ2-7,NA,TRBD1,CARPTGGNTYEQYF,TGTGCCAGACCGACAGGGGGGAACACCTACGAGCAGTACTTC
TRBV4-1,TRBJ2-7,few,TRBD2,CASSQDRGVLPYEQYF,TGCGCCAGCAGCCAAGATCGGGGGGTTTTGCCCTACGAGCAGTACTTC
TRBV6-6,TRBJ2-7,NA,TRBD2,CASTLRGGTSYEQYF,TGTGCCAGCACCTTACGGGGGGGGACCTCCTACGAGCAGTACTTC
TRBV5-1,TRBJ2-7,NA,TRBD1,CASSSAGTGIHEQYF,TGCGCCAGCAGCTCGGCCGGGACAGGGATTCACGAGCAGTACTTC
TRBV7-9,TRBJ2-5,NA,NA,CASAGPGETQYF,TGTGCCAGCGCGGGGCCTGGGGAGACCCAGTACTTC
TRBV18,TRBJ2-6,NA,TRBD1,CASTDRAGANVLTF,TGTGCCAGCACCGACAGGGCTGGGGCCAACGTCCTGACTTTC
TRBV4-1,TRBJ2-3,NA,TRBD2,CASSQEAGDPDTQYF,TGCGCCAGCAGCCAAGAAGCGGGGGACCCGGATACGCAGTATTTT
TRBV28,TRBJ2-6,NA,TRBD1,CASRPGTGGAGGANVLTF,TGTGCCAGCAGACCCGGGACAGGGGGCGCGGGCGGGGCCAACGTCCTGACTTTC
TRBV6-1,TRBJ2-3,NA,TRBD2,CASSPRAGGTDTQYF,TGTGCCAGCAGTCCACGAGCGGGGGGCACAGATACGCAGTATTTT
TRBV7-9,TRBJ1-4,NA,TRBD1,CSSSSPQGELNEKLFF,TGTTCCAGCAGTTCTCCTCAGGGGGAGCTTAATGAAAAACTGTTTTTT
TRBV19,TRBJ2-1,once,TRBD2,CASSIGTSSYNEQFF,TGTGCCAGTAGTATTGGGACTAGCTCCTACAATGAGCAGTTCTTC
TRBV4-3,TRBJ2-1,once,NA,CASSQGAGALIQFF,TGCGCCAGCAGCCAAGGGGCAGGGGCCTTGATACAGTTCTTC
TRBV6-1,TRBJ2-7,NA,TRBD1,CASSESPGQSYEQYF,TGTGCCAGCAGTGAATCCCCGGGACAGAGCTACGAGCAGTACTTC
TRBV6-5,TRBJ2-7,NA,NA,CASSYLGSGTYEQYF,TGTGCCAGCAGTTACTTAGGTAGCGGAACCTACGAGCAGTACTTC
TRBV7-6,TRBJ2-1,NA,TRBD2,CASSLSGGTAWEQFF,TGTGCCAGCAGCCTTAGCGGGGGGACAGCTTGGGAGCAGTTCTTC
TRBV18,TRBJ2-5,NA,TRBD1,CASSLRDRVTETQYF,TGTGCCAGCTCACTCCGGGACAGGGTGACTGAGACCCAGTACTTC
TRBV7-6,TRBJ1-1,NA,NA,CASSLGHSLNTEAFF,TGTGCCAGCAGCTTAGGTCACAGCCTGAACACTGAAGCTTTCTTT
TRBV15,TRBJ2-1,NA,NA,CATSSGLASPGNEQFF,TGTGCCACCAGCAGTGGTCTAGCGTCCCCAGGCAATGAGCAGTTCTTC
TRBV27,TRBJ1-2,NA,TRBD1,CASSGVPQGAYGYTF,TGTGCCAGCAGCGGAGTCCCGCAGGGGGCGTATGGCTACACCTTC
TRBV5-4,TRBJ2-5,NA,TRBD2,CASSLGLAGPETQYF,TGTGCCAGCAGCTTGGGACTAGCGGGGCCAGAGACCCAGTACTTC
TRBV7-2,TRBJ1-5,few,NA,CASSPGANQPQHF,TGTGCCAGCAGTCCTGGGGCCAATCAGCCCCAGCATTTT
TRBV4-2,TRBJ2-7,NA,NA,CASSQPETYEQYF,TGTGCCAGCAGCCAACCGGAGACCTACGAGCAGTACTTC
TRBV28,TRBJ1-1,NA,NA,CASRGSHTEAFF,TGTGCCAGCAGAGGGAGCCACACTGAAGCTTTCTTT
TRBV9,TRBJ2-1,NA,NA,CASSLGGLDEQFF,TGTGCCAGCAGCCTCGGGGGGCTCGATGAGCAGTTCTTC
TRBV15,TRBJ2-7,NA,TRBD1,CATSRRDRGIGEQYF,TGTGCCACCAGCAGGAGGGACAGGGGTATAGGCGAGCAGTACTTC
TRBV7-2,TRBJ2-2,NA,TRBD1,CASSPGGQGAGELFF,TGTGCCAGCAGCCCCGGCGGACAGGGCGCCGGGGAGCTGTTTTTT
TRBV7-2,TRBJ2-2,once,TRBD1,CASSLEQGSGELFF,TGTGCCAGCAGCCTCGAACAGGGGAGCGGGGAGCTGTTTTTT
TRBV2,TRBJ2-3,NA,NA,CASSLVASTDTQYF,TGTGCCAGCAGTCTTGTGGCTAGCACAGATACGCAGTATTTT
TRBV30,TRBJ2-7,NA,TRBD2,CAWSQKGLAGGQPYEQYF,TGTGCCTGGAGTCAGAAGGGACTAGCGGGGGGACAACCCTACGAGCAGTACTTC
TRBV2,TRBJ1-4,once,TRBD1,CASSDGDRVGEKLFF,TGTGCCAGCAGTGATGGGGACAGGGTAGGAGAAAAACTGTTTTTT
TRBV9,TRBJ2-7,NA,TRBD2,CASSVASGGVIYEQYF,TGTGCCAGCAGCGTAGCCAGCGGGGGGGTTATCTACGAGCAGTACTTC